This T cell receptor beta chain was recorded in a study of PD-L1 blockade in urothelial cancer. Across the whole study: Investigators checked blood 3 weeks (second dose) and 6 weeks after treatment start. Counts from blood samples showed a median of roughly 150,000 T cells.

Time point given: peripheral blood 6 weeks after treatment start. Patients were diagnosed with urothelial carcinoma, either locally advanced or metastatic. Each patient gave between 1 and 8 samples of peripheral blood mononuclear cells, which were collected pretreatment and during treatment. This CDR3 is built from 16 residues. The germline V gene encodes CDR1 LNHDA and CDR2 SQIVND (reference sequence). V dropped 4 bases and J dropped 5; count of bases not matched to a gene: 12. The data were produced by immunoSEQ multiplex PCR, yet TCRdb's version contains in-frame clones alone and is incomplete. Of more than 45,000 clones listed, 80% to 90% were seen once; the top ten hold roughly 10%.

The V gene is TRBV19, the J gene TRBJ2-5; 8 nucleotides agree with TRBD1. This receptor was obtained from a man aged 65 to 79 with urothelial cancer. Material: PBMCs, obtained around atezolizumab (anti-PD-L1) treatment. The CDR3 region is CASSRGQGVRGETQYF. The CDR3 DNA reads as TGTGCCAGTAGTAGAGGACAGGGCGTTAGGGGGGAGACCCAGTACTTC.